In its sample, the clone carrying this T cell receptor (beta chain) was seen many times. This specimen comes from a study of blood T cells in healthy people across ages. Study at large: About one barcoded beta molecule per two T cells was captured by template switching.

V shed 5 bases and J shed 4 bases, with 9 bases lying between them. The CDR3 sequence is 13 residues long. Primed by a sample-barcoded 5' primer and a J-beta primer mix, a second PCR proceeded for roughly 6 to 12 cycles. Tagging of each cDNA molecule was performed by a template-switch adaptor with 12 random nucleotides. TCRdb used MiXCR to reprocess the 5' RACE reads, holding one entry per CDR3 protein. The sample records about 1.5 million distinct CDR3 sequences, about 45% being singletons. Per sample, a minimum of 6 million PBMCs were isolated. This TCR derives from a woman aged 18-35 years in good health. The genes are TRBV12-3 or TRBV12-4 and TRBJ2-1, with D perhaps matching TRBD1 (5 bases). Source material: blood. CDR3 sequence: CASSAGMYNEQFF. CDR3 coding DNA: TGTGCCAGCAGTGCAGGGATGTACAATGAGCAGTTCTTC.